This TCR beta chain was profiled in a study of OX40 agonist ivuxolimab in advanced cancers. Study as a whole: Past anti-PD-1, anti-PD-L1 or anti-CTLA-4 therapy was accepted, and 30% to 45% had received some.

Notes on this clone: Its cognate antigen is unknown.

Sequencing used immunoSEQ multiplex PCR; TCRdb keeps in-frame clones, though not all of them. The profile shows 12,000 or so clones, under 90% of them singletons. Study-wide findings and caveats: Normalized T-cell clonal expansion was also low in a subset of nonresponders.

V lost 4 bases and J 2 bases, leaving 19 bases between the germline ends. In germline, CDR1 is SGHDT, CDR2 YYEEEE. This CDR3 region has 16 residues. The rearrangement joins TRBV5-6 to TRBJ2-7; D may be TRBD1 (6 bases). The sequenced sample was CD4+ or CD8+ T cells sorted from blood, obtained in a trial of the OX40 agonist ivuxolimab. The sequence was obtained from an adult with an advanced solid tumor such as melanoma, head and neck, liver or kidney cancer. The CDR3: CASSNIIRDIAYEQYF. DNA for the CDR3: TGTGCCAGCAGCAACATAATCCGGGACATAGCCTACGAGCAGTACTTC.